A single sample is the source of the 18 T cell receptor beta chains below, sequenced in a study of CD8+ T cells in alopecia areata. RNA was extracted and reverse transcribed into cDNA as the sequencing template. Here immunoSEQ multiplex PCR was the method, and the copy in TCRdb shows in-frame clones only, minus some. The sample has 110,000 to 150,000 clones, roughly 54% seen once. Treatment: oral pan-JAK inhibitor, 5-10 mg twice daily. The material was CD8+ T cells sorted from blood, obtained at week 4, from a patient treated with tofacitinib. These receptors came from a human donor with alopecia areata.

A few counts support this clone. The rearrangement uses TRBV29-1 and TRBJ2-7; 7 bases line up with TRBD1. Trimming at V came to 5 bases and at J to 5 bases, leaving 6 bases not matched to a gene. The CDR3 sequence is 12 residues long. Germline values: CDR1 SQVTM, CDR2 ANQGSEA. CDR3 sequence: CSVMGQSDEQYF. CDR3 sequence (DNA): TGCAGCGTTATGGGACAGTCTGACGAGCAGTACTTC.

This clone showed up just a few times. The chain has TRBV30 and TRBJ2-1, with TRBD1 as a possible D gene (5 bases). The CDR3 extends over 15 amino acids. Trimming removed 1 base from V and 6 bases from J, with 16 bases in between. Germline V gene sequence: CDR1 GTSNPN, CDR2 SVGIG (reference sequence). CDR3 amino acids: CAWSGLYRRGNEQFF. The CDR3 nucleotides read TGTGCCTGGAGTGGCCTCTATAGAAGGGGCAATGAGCAGTTCTTC.

In its sample, this clone was seen a few times. The rearrangement links TRBV5-1 to TRBJ2-7; weak D call: TRBD2 (5 bases). The CDR3 length is 15 residues. Trimming stripped 0 bases from V and 6 bases from J, with 16 bases between. Germline V gene data show CDR1 as SGHRS and CDR2 as YFSETQ. The CDR3 region has the DNA TGCGCCAGCAGCTTGGGGGTCCTTCGGGAAGGCGAGCAGTACTTC. Amino acids: CASSLGVLREGEQYF.

V usage is TRBV29-1 and J usage is TRBJ2-7; no definite D call. Germline CDR1 SQVTM, CDR2 ANQGSEA. V shed 4 bases and J shed 2 bases, with 6 bases lying between them. The CDR3 runs to 11 residues. This chain's CDR3 is CSVVITYEQYF. Written as DNA, the CDR3 is TGCAGCGTTGTCATCACCTACGAGCAGTACTTC.

The table lists this clone with a few counts. The chain is built from TRBV5-4 and TRBJ2-3, with D unresolved. From germline, CDR1 is SGHNT and CDR2 YYREEE (reference sequence). The germline V and J ends were trimmed by 2 bases and 0 bases, with 4 bases remaining between them. The CDR3 has 13 amino acids. CDR3: CASSFSSTDTQYF. The CDR3 DNA follows: TGTGCCAGCAGCTTTTCTAGCACAGATACGCAGTATTTT.

This clone came up a few times. The rearrangement uses TRBV5-6 and TRBJ2-5; no clear D. Germline CDR1 SGHDT, CDR2 YYEEEE. V was pared by 2 bases and J by 3 bases, with 14 bases between. CDR3 length: 15 residues. CDR3 nucleotide sequence: TGTGCCAGCAGCTTTGTCACAGTCGGAGAAGAGACCCAGTACTTC. Translating gives CASSFVTVGEETQYF.

The chain links TRBV7-2 to TRBJ2-3; D is unresolved. The CDR3 loop spans 13 amino acids. Germline CDR1 and CDR2: SGHTA and FQGNSA. Trimming cost V 4 bases and J 4 bases, with 9 bases left between them. The CDR3 nucleotides are TGTGCCAGCAGCTGGCCAAGGGCAGATACGCAGTATTTT. As protein: CASSWPRADTQYF. The entire variable domain, with the rest obtained from reference TRBV7-2 and TRBJ2-3, is as follows: GAGVSQSPSNKVTEKGKDVELRCDPISGHTALYWYRQSLGQGLEFLIYFQGNSAPDKSGLPSDRFSAERTGGSVSTLTIQRTQQEDSAVYLCASSWPRADTQYFGPGTRLTVL.

The chain links TRBV30 to TRBJ1-6; TRBD1 matches at 10 bases. J lost 10 bases, V lost 0 bases, and 6 bases had no gene match. The CDR3 loop spans 15 amino acids. CDR1 is GTSNPN and CDR2 is SVGIG in the germline V gene (reference sequence). The CDR3 loop reads CAWSVLGQGESPLHF. The CDR3 DNA reads TGTGCCTGGAGTGTGCTCGGACAGGGGGAATCACCCCTCCACTTT.

This rearrangement joins TRBV30 to TRBJ1-2; 9 nucleotides agree with TRBD1. This CDR3 contains 14 residues. Germline V gives CDR1 GTSNPN, CDR2 SVGIG (reference sequence). Losses at the gene ends were 4 bases for V and 5 bases for J; bases not matched to a gene: 8. CDR3 in DNA: TGTGCCTGGACCCTCGGGACAGGGTGGTATGGCTACACCTTC. Protein product: CAWTLGTGWYGYTF.

This clone was detected only a few times. V usage is TRBV29-1 and J usage is TRBJ2-1, with a tentative D call TRBD1 (5 bases). Trimming pared 4 bases from V and 7 bases from J, leaving 14 bases between. The CDR3 spans 13 residues. Germline-derived CDR1 and CDR2 are SQVTM and ANQGSEA. CDR3 in amino acids: CSVAGSLSNEQFF. CDR3 DNA: TGCAGCGTTGCAGGGTCCCTATCGAATGAGCAGTTCTTC.

J is TRBJ1-2 and V is TRBV5-6, with D unclear. V dropped 3 bases and J dropped 8 bases, with 14 bases sitting between them. This CDR3 contains 13 residues. The V gene's germline CDR1 is SGHDT and CDR2 YYEEEE. The CDR3 DNA reads as TGTGCCAGCAGCTATTACCAGATGGGCGGCTACACCTTC. Its protein product is CASSYYQMGGYTF.

V is TRBV7-8 and J is TRBJ2-7, with a weak D call TRBD1 (6 bases). Germline V gives CDR1 SGHVS, CDR2 FQNEAQ. Deletions cut 3 bases from V and 7 bases from J, with 13 bases between. CDR3 length: 13 residues. CDR3 nucleotides: TGTGCCAGCAGCTTTCGCCAGGGGCAAGAGCAGTACTTC. Residues: CASSFRQGQEQYF.

V gene TRBV14 combines with J gene TRBJ2-1; the D gene is possibly TRBD2 (5 bases). V dropped 2 bases and J dropped 8 bases, with 19 bases sitting between them. Germline CDR1 is SGHDN and CDR2 is FVKESK. This CDR3 spans 16 amino acids. The CDR3 spells CASSQPREPEGDEQFF. Written as DNA, the CDR3 is TGTGCCAGCAGCCAACCCCGGGAACCCGAGGGCGATGAGCAGTTCTTC.

The J gene is TRBJ1-2, the V gene TRBV25-1; no clear D gene. V was shortened by 3 bases and J by 2 bases, with 1 base between the two germline ends. Germline V lookup: CDR1 MGHDK, CDR2 SYGVNS. The length of the CDR3 is 11 residues. The CDR3 nucleotides are TGTGCCAGCAGTGAGAACTATGGCTACACCTTC. This translates into CASSENYGYTF.

The V and J genes are TRBV13 and TRBJ1-1; no reliable D call. The length of the CDR3 is 14 residues. The germline V gene has CDR1 PRHDT and CDR2 FYEKMQ (reference sequence). V gave up 5 bases and J gave up 2 bases, with 12 bases separating them. The CDR3 sequence is CASSPRQLNTEAFF. CDR3 DNA: TGTGCCAGCAGCCCACGACAACTAAACACTGAAGCTTTCTTT.

The J gene is TRBJ2-1, the V gene TRBV13; weak D call: TRBD1 (7 bases). Per germline, CDR1 PRHDT and CDR2 FYEKMQ (reference sequence). There are 15 residues in the CDR3. With 5 bases removed from V and 5 bases from J, the gap between germline ends came to 16 bases. CDR3 bases: TGTGCCAGCAGCCATGGAGGGCAGGGGGACAATGAGCAGTTCTTC. This sequence encodes CASSHGGQGDNEQFF. Full variable domain (missing parts from reference TRBV13 and TRBJ2-1): AAGVIQSPRHLIKEKRETATLKCYPIPRHDTVYWYQQGPGQDPQFLISFYEKMQSDKGSIPDRFSAQQFSDYHSELNMSSLELGDSALYFCASSHGGQGDNEQFFGPGTRLTVL.

In this sample, this clone turned up a few times. V usage is TRBV15 and J usage is TRBJ1-2; D may be TRBD1 (5 bases). The CDR3 sequence is 16 residues long. V was cut by 5 bases and J by 5 bases, with 21 bases left in between. Germline V lookup: CDR1 LNHNV, CDR2 YYDKDF (reference sequence). CDR3 sequence: CATSRPQDGGGYGYTF. In DNA form, the CDR3 reads TGTGCCACCAGCCGTCCTCAGGACGGCGGGGGTTATGGCTACACCTTC.

The chain joins TRBV27 to TRBJ2-3; TRBD2 aligns across 8 bases. CDR1 MNHEY and CDR2 SMNVEV come from the germline V gene (reference sequence). With V trimmed by 7 bases and J by 3 bases, 15 bases remained unmatched. This CDR3 has 17 amino acids. The CDR3 protein is CASIDMGGGGQTDTQYF. CDR3 nucleotide sequence: TGTGCCAGCATCGATATGGGGGGCGGGGGGCAGACAGATACGCAGTATTTT.